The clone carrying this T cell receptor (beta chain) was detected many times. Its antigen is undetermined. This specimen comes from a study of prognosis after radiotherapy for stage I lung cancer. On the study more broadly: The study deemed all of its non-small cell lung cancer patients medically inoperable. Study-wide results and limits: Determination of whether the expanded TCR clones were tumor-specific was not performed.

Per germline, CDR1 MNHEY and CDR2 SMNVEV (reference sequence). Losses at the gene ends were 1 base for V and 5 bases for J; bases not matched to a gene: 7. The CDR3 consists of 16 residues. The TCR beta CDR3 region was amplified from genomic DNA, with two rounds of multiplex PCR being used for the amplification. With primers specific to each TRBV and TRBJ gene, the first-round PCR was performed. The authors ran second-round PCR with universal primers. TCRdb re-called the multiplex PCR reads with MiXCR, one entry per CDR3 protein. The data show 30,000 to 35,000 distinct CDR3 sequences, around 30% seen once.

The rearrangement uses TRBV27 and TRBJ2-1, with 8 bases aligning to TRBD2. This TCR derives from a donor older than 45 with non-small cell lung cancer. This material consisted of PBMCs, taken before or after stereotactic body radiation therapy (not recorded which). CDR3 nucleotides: TGTGCCAGCAGTTTATTTCTGGCGGGAGGACACAATGAGCAGTTCTTC. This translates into CASSLFLAGGHNEQFF.